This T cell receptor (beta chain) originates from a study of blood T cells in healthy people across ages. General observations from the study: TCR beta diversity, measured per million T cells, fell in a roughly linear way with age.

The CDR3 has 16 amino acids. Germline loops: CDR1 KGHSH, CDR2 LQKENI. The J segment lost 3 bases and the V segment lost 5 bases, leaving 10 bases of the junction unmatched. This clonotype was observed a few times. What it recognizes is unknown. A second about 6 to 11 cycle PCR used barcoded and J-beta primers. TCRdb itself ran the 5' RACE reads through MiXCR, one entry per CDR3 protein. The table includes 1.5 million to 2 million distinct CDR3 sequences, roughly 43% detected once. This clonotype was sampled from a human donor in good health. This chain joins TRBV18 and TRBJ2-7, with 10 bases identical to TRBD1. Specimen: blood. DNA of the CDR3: TGTGCCAGCTCATCATGGCCGGGACAGGGGAACTACGAGCAGTACTTC. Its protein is CASSSWPGQGNYEQYF.